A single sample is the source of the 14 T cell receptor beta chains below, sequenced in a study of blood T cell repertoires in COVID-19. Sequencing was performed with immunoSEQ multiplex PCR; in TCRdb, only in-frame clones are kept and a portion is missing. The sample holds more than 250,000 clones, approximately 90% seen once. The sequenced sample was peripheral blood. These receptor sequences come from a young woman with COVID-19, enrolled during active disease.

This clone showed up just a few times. The CDR3, as DNA: TGCAGCGTTGAACCAGCGGGGGGTCAAGAGACCCAGTACTTC. Amino acid sequence: CSVEPAGGQETQYF. The chain joins TRBV29-1 to TRBJ2-5; 9 bases align to TRBD2. This CDR3 contains 14 residues. Unmatched junction bases numbered 3, after V lost 2 bases and J lost 2 bases. The germline V gene has CDR1 SQVTM and CDR2 ANQGSEA.

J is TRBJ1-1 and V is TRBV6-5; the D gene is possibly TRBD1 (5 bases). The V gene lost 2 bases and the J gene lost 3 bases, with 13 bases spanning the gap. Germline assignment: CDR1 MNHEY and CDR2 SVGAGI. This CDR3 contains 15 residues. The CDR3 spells CASSYGGGGYTEAFF. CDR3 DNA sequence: TGTGCCAGCAGTTACGGGGGAGGAGGTTACACTGAAGCTTTCTTT.

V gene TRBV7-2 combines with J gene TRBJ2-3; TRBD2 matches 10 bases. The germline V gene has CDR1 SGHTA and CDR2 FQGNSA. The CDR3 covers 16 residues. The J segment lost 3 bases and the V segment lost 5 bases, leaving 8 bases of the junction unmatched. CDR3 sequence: CASSPPGLAETDTQYF. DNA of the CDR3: TGTGCCAGCAGCCCGCCTGGACTAGCGGAGACAGATACGCAGTATTTT.

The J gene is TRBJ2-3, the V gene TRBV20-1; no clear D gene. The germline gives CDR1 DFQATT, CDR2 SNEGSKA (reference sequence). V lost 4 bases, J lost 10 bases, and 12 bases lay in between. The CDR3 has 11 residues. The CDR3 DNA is TGCAGTGCTAACTCACAGATATCGCAGTATTTT. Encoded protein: CSANSQISQYF.

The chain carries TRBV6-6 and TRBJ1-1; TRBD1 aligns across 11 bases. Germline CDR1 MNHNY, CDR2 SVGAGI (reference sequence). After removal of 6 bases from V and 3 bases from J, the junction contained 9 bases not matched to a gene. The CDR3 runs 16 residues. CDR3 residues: CASSPEPGQGDTEAFF. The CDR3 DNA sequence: TGTGCCAGCAGCCCAGAGCCGGGACAGGGGGACACTGAAGCTTTCTTT.

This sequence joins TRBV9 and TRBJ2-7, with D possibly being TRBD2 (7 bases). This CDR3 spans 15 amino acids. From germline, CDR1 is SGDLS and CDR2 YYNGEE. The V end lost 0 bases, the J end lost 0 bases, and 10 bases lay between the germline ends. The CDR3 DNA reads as TGTGCCAGCAGCGTAGAGGGGGGGAGCTCCTACGAGCAGTACTTC. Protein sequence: CASSVEGGSSYEQYF. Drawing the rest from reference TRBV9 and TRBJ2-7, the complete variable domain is DSGVTQTPKHLITATGQRVTLRCSPRSGDLSVYWYQQSLDQGLQFLIQYYNGEERAKGNILERFSAQQFPDLHSELNLSSLELGDSALYFCASSVEGGSSYEQYFGPGTRLTVT.

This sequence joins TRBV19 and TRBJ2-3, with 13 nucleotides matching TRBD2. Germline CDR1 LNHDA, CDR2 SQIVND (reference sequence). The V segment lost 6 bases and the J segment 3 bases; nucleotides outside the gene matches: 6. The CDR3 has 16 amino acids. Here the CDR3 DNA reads TGTGCCAGTAGGGCACTAGCGGGGGGGCCGACAGATACGCAGTATTTT. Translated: CASRALAGGPTDTQYF.

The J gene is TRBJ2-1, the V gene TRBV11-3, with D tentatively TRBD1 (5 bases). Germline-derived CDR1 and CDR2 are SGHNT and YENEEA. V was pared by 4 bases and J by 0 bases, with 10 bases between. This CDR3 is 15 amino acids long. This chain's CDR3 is CASSSRQSSYNEQFF. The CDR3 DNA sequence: TGTGCCAGCAGCTCCCGACAGAGCTCCTACAATGAGCAGTTCTTC. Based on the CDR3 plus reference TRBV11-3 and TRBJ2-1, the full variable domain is EAGVVQSPRYKIIEKKQPVAFWCNPISGHNTLYWYLQNLGQGPELLIRYENEEAVDDSQLPKDRFSAERLKGVDSTLKIQPAELGDSAVYLCASSSRQSSYNEQFFGPGTRLTVL.

CDR3 DNA: TGTGCCAGCAGTTACTCGCCTAGCGGGGGCACAGATACGCAGTATTTT. Its translation is CASSYSPSGGTDTQYF. This rearrangement joins TRBV6-6 to TRBJ2-3, with TRBD2 identical over 9 bases. Germline lookup yields CDR1 MNHNY and CDR2 SVGAGI (reference sequence). This CDR3 spans 16 amino acids. The V and J ends lost 0 bases and 1 base, in that order; junction bases with no gene match: 2.

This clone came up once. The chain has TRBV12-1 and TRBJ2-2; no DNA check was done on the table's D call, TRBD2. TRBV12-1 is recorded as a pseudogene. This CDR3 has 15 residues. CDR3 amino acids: CASSLRASPGGELFF. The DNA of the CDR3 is TGTGCCAGCAGCCTTCGAGCGTCACCGGGCGGGGAGCTGTTTTTT.

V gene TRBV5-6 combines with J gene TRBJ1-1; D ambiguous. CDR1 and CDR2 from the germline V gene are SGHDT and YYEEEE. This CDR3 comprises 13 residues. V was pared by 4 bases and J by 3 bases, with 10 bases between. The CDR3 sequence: CASSIGGYTEAFF. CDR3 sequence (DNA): TGTGCCAGCAGCATCGGCGGATACACTGAAGCTTTCTTT.

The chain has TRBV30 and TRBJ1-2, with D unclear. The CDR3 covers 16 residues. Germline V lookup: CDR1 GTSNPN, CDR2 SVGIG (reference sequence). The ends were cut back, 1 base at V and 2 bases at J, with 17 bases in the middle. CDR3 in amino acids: CAWSAGEGGWNYGYTF. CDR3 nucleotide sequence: TGTGCCTGGAGTGCCGGGGAGGGTGGGTGGAACTATGGCTACACCTTC.

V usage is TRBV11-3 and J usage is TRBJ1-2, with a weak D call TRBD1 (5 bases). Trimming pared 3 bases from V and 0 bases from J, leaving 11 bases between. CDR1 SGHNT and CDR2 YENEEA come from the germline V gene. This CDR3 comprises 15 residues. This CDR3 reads CASSFRDRTNYGYTF. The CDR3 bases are TGTGCCAGCAGCTTCCGAGACAGAACTAACTATGGCTACACCTTC.

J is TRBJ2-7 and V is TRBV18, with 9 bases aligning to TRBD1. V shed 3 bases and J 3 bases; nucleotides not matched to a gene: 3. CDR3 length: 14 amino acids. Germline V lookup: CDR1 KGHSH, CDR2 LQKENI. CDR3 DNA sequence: TGTGCCAGCTCACCCGGACAGGGGAACTACGAGCAGTACTTC. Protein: CASSPGQGNYEQYF.